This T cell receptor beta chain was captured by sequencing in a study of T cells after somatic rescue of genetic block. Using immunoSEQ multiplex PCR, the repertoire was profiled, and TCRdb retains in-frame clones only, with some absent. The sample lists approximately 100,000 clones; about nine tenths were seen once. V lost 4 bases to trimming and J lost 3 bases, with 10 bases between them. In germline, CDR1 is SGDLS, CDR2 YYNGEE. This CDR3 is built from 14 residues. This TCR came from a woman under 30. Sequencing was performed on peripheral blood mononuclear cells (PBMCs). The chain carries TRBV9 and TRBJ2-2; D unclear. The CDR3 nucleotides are TGTGCCAGCAGCTTGGCCCCGGACACCGGGGAGCTGTTTTTT. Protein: CASSLAPDTGELFF.